This TCR beta chain was identified during a study of ipilimumab plus nivolumab after autologous stem cell transplantation. In germline, CDR1 is SEHNR, CDR2 FQNEAQ (reference sequence). The CDR3 sequence is 16 residues long. The V gene end was trimmed by 5 bases and the J gene end by 4 bases; junction bases not matched to a gene: 10. TCRdb keeps only in-frame clones here, not all; method: immunoSEQ multiplex PCR. This sample has 3,000 to 3,500 clones, with roughly 80% found just once. The clonotype originates from a male donor with primary mediastinal lymphoma. Material: PBMCs, obtained in a trial of ipilimumab plus nivolumab as post-transplant consolidation. The rearrangement joins TRBV7-9 to TRBJ1-5, with 8 bases that match TRBD1. CDR3 DNA sequence: TGTGCCAGCAGCAGAACGCAGGGGGCGGTGAATCAGCCCCAGCATTTT. It specifies CASSRTQGAVNQPQHF.